This T cell receptor beta chain was sequenced in a study of CD8+ T cells in alopecia areata. Treatment noted: oral pan-JAK inhibitor, 5-10 mg twice daily. The study team obtained lesional scalp punch biopsies and peripheral blood from alopecia areata patients. Note on this clone: Its antigen is not known.

Extraction and reverse transcription of RNA yielded cDNA as the sequencing template. This table comes from immunoSEQ multiplex PCR, and its TCRdb copy is limited to in-frame clones, with some not included. This sample has 15,000 to 20,000 clones, with around 60% found just once. General study findings and limits: Amid tofacitinib therapy, many expanded lesional clones stayed present in scalp and blood. Across lesional scalp, and particularly alopecia totalis/universalis, clonality surpassed that of normal scalp.

CDR3 length: 14 residues. Germline V CDR1 and CDR2: MNHEY, SVGAGI. Trimming took off 1 base at V and 5 bases at J, with 11 bases between the two ends. This clonotype was obtained from a human donor with alopecia areata. The chain joins TRBV6-5 to TRBJ2-5; perhaps D is TRBD1 or TRBD2 (5 bases each). The source was skin, collected at week 4, from a patient treated with tofacitinib. The CDR3 coding sequence is TGTGCCAGCAGTTACTGGGACGGTGGGGAGACCCAGTACTTC. Its translation: CASSYWDGGETQYF.